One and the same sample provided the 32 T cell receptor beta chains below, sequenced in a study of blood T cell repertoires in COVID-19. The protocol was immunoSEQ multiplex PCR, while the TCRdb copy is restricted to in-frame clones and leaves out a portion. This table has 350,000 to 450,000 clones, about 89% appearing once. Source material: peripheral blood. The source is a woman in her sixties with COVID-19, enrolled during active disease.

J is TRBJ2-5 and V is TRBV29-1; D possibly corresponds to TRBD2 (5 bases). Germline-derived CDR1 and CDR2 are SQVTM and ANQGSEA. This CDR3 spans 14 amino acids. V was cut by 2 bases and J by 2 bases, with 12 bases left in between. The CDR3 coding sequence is TGCAGCGTTGAATGGGGAGCGGCTCAAGAGACCCAGTACTTC. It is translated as CSVEWGAAQETQYF.

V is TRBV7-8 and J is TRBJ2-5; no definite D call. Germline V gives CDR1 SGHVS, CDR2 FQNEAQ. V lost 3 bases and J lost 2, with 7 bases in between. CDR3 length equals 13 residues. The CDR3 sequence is CASSLGRQETQYF. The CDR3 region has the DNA TGTGCCAGCAGCTTGGGCAGGCAAGAGACCCAGTACTTC.

The CDR3 here is CASSTSGGARTDTQYF. DNA of the CDR3: TGTGCCAGCAGCACTAGCGGGGGGGCGCGCACAGATACGCAGTATTTT. V and J are TRBV27 and TRBJ2-3; 13 bases agree with TRBD2. V was clipped by 6 bases and J by 1 base; unmatched bases: 4. The germline CDR1 and CDR2 sequences are MNHEY and SMNVEV (reference sequence). This CDR3 spans 16 amino acids.

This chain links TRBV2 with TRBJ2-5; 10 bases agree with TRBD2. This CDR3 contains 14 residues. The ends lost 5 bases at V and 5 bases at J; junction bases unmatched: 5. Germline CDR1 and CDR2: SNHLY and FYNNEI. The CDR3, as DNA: TGTGCCAGCAGTCCGGGACTAGCGCCGGAGACCCAGTACTTC. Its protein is CASSPGLAPETQYF. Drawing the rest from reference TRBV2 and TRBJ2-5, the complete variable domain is EPEVTQTPSHQVTQMGQEVILRCVPISNHLYFYWYRQILGQKVEFLVSFYNNEISEKSEIFDDQFSVERPDGSNFTLKIRSTKLEDSAMYFCASSPGLAPETQYFGPGTRLLVL.

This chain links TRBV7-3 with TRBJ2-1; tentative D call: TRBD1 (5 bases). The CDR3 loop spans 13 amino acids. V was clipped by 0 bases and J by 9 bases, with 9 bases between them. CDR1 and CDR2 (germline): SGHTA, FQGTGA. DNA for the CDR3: TGTGCCAGCAGCTTAACCAGGGTGGGTGAGCAGTTCTTC. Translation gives CASSLTRVGEQFF. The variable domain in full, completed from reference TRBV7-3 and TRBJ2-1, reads GAGVSQTPSNKVTEKGKYVELRCDPISGHTALYWYRQSLGQGPEFLIYFQGTGAADDSGLPNDRFFAVRPEGSVSTLKIQRTERGDSAVYLCASSLTRVGEQFFGPGTRLTVL.

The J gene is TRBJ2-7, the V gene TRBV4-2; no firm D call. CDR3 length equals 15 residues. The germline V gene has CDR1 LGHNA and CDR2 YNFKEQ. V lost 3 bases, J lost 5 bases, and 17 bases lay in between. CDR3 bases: TGTGCCAGCAGCCATTTAAGCCAGGCTCCCAACGAGCAGTACTTC. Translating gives CASSHLSQAPNEQYF.

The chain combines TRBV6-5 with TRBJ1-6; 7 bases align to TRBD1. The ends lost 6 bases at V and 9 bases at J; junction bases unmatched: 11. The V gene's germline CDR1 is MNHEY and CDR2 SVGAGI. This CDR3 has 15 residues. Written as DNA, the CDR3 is TGTGCCAGCAGCGGACAGGACCTGGTTGGTTCACCCCTCCACTTT. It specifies CASSGQDLVGSPLHF.

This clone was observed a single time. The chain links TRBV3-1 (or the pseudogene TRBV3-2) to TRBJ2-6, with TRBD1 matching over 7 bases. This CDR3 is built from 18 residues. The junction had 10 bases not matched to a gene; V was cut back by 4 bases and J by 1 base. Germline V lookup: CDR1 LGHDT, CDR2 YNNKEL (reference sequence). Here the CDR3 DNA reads TGTGCCAGCAGCCTCGGGACAGCTCTTTTATCTGGGGCCAACGTCCTGACTTTC. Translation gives CASSLGTALLSGANVLTF.

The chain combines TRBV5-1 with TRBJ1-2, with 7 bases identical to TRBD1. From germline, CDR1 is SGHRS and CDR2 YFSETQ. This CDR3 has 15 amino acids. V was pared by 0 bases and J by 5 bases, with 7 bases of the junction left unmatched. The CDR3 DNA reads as TGCGCCAGCAGCTTGGTAGCAGGGGGTGGTTATGGCTACACCTTC. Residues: CASSLVAGGGYGYTF.

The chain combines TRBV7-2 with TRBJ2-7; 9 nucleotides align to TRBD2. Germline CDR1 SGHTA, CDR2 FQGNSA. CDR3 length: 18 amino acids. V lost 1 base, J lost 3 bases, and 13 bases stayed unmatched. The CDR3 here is CASSLEASGGSDFYEQYF. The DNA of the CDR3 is TGTGCCAGCAGCTTAGAGGCCAGCGGGGGGTCAGATTTCTACGAGCAGTACTTC.

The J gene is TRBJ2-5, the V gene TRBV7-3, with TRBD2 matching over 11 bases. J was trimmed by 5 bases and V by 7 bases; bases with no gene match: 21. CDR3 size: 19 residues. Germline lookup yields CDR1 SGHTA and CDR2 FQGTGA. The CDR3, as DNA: TGTGCCAGCACCGAATACGGGCTAGCGGGGGGCCTTAGGAAGGAGACCCAGTACTTC. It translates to CASTEYGLAGGLRKETQYF.

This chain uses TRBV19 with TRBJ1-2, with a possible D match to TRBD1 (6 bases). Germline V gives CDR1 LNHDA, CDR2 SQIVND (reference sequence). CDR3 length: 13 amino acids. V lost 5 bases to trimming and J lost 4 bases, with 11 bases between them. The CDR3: CASSRPDSYGYTF. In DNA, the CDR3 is TGTGCCAGTAGTCGGCCGGACAGCTATGGCTACACCTTC. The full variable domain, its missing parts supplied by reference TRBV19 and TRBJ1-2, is DGGITQSPKYLFRKEGQNVTLSCEQNLNHDAMYWYRQDPGQGLRLIYYSQIVNDFQKGDIAEGYSVSREKKESFPLTVTSAQKNPTAFYLCASSRPDSYGYTFGSGTRLTVV.

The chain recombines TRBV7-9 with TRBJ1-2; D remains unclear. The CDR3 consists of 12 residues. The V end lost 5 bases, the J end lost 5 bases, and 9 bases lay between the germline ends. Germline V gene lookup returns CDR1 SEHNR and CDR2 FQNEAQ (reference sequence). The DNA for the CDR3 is TGTGCCAGCAGCCGTTCGGGGTATGGCTACACCTTC. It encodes CASSRSGYGYTF.

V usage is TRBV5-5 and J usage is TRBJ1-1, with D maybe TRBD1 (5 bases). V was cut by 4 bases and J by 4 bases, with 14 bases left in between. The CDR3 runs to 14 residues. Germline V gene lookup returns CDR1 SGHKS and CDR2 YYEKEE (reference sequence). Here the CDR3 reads CASSPGRVRTEAFF. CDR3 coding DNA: TGTGCCAGCAGCCCAGGGAGGGTGCGCACTGAAGCTTTCTTT.

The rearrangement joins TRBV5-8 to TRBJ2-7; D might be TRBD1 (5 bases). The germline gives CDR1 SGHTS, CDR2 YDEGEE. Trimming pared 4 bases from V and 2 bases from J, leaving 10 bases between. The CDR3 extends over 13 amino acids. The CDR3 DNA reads TGTGCCAGCAGCCGAGGACAAGCCTACGAGCAGTACTTC. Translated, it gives CASSRGQAYEQYF.

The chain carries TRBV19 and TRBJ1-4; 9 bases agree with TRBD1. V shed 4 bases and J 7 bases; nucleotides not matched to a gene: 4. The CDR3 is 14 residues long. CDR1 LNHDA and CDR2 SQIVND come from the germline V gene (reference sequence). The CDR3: CASSRDREIEKLFF. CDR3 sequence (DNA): TGTGCCAGTAGTAGGGACAGGGAGATTGAAAAACTGTTTTTT. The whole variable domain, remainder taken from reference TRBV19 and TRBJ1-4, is DGGITQSPKYLFRKEGQNVTLSCEQNLNHDAMYWYRQDPGQGLRLIYYSQIVNDFQKGDIAEGYSVSREKKESFPLTVTSAQKNPTAFYLCASSRDREIEKLFFGSGTQLSVL.

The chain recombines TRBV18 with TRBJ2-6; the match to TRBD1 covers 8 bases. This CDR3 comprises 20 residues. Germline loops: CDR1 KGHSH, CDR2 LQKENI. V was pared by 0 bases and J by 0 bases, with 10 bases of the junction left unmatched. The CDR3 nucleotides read TGTGCCAGCTCACCACCCGGACAGGGTTGGAGGAACTCTGGGGCCAACGTCCTGACTTTC. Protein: CASSPPGQGWRNSGANVLTF.

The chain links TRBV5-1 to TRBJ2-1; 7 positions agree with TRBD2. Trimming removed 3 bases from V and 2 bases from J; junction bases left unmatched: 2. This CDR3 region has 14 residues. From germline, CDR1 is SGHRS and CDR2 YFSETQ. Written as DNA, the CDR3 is TGCGCCAGCAGCTCCGGGACTACCTACAATGAGCAGTTCTTC. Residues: CASSSGTTYNEQFF.

The CDR3 reads CASSNPSGGRPGELFF. CDR3 bases: TGTGCCAGCAGCAACCCTAGCGGGGGGAGACCCGGGGAGCTGTTTTTT. The chain carries TRBV7-3 and TRBJ2-2, with TRBD2 matching over 11 bases. Germline V gene sequence: CDR1 SGHTA, CDR2 FQGTGA. J was trimmed by 6 bases and V by 5 bases; bases with no gene match: 8. The CDR3 runs to 16 residues. The whole variable domain, remainder taken from reference TRBV7-3 and TRBJ2-2, is GAGVSQTPSNKVTEKGKYVELRCDPISGHTALYWYRQSLGQGPEFLIYFQGTGAADDSGLPNDRFFAVRPEGSVSTLKIQRTERGDSAVYLCASSNPSGGRPGELFFGEGSRLTVL.

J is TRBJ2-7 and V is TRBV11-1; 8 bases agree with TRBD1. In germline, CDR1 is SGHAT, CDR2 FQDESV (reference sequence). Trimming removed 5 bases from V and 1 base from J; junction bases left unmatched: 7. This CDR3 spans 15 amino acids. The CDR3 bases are TGTGCCAGCAGCCGTTACGGACAGGGTTCCTACGAGCAGTACTTC. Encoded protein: CASSRYGQGSYEQYF.

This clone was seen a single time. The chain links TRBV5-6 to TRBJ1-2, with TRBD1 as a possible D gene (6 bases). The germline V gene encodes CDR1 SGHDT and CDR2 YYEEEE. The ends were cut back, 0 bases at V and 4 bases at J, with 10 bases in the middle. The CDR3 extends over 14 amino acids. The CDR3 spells CASSLDRATYGYTF. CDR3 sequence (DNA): TGTGCCAGCAGCTTGGACAGGGCAACCTATGGCTACACCTTC. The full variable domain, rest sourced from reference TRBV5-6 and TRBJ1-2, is DAGVTQSPTHLIKTRGQQVTLRCSPKSGHDTVSWYQQALGQGPQFIFQYYEEEERQRGNFPDRFSGHQFPNYSSELNVNALLLGDSALYLCASSLDRATYGYTFGSGTRLTVV.

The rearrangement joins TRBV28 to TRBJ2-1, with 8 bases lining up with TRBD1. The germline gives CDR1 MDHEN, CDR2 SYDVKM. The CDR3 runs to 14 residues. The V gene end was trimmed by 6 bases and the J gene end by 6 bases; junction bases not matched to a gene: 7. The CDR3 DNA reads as TGTGCCAGCAGCGGACAGGGTGTGGGCAATGAGCAGTTCTTC. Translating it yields CASSGQGVGNEQFF. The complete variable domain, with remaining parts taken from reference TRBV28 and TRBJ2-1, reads DVKVTQSSRYLVKRTGEKVFLECVQDMDHENMFWYRQDPGLGLRLIYFSYDVKMKEKGDIPEGYSVSREKKERFSLILESASTNQTSMYLCASSGQGVGNEQFFGPGTRLTVL.

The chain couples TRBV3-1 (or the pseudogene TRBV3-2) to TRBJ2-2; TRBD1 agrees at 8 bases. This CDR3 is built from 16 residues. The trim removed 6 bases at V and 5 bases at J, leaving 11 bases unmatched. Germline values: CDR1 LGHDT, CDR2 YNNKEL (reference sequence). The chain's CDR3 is CASRISDRVATGELFF. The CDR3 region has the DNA TGTGCCAGCAGGATATCGGACAGGGTCGCGACCGGGGAGCTGTTTTTT.

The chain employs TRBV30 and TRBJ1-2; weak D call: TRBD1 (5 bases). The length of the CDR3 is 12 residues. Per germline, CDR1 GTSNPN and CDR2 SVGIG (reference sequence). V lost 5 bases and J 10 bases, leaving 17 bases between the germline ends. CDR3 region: CAWAITWDSYTF. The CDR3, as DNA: TGTGCCTGGGCCATAACGTGGGACTCCTACACCTTC.

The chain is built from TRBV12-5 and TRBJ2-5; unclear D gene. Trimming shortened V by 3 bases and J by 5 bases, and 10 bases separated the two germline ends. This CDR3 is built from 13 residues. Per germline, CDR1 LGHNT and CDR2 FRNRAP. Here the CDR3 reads CASGFSTWETQYF. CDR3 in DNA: TGTGCTAGTGGTTTCTCGACTTGGGAGACCCAGTACTTC.

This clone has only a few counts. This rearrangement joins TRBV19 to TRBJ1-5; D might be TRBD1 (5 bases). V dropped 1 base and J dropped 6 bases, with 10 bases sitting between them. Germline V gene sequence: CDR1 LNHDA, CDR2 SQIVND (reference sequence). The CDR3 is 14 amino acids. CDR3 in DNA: TGTGCCAGTAGTATAGCTGCAGGGCCTCAGCCCCAGCATTTT. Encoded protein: CASSIAAGPQPQHF. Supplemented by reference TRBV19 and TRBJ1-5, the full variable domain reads DGGITQSPKYLFRKEGQNVTLSCEQNLNHDAMYWYRQDPGQGLRLIYYSQIVNDFQKGDIAEGYSVSREKKESFPLTVTSAQKNPTAFYLCASSIAAGPQPQHFGDGTRLSIL.

CDR3 in DNA: TGTGCCAGCAGCTCCCCGGACAGGGGAAAGGGGCATGAGCAGTTCTTC. This translates into CASSSPDRGKGHEQFF. J is TRBJ2-1 and V is TRBV7-3, with 9 bases lining up with TRBD1. CDR1 and CDR2 from the germline V gene are SGHTA and FQGTGA. This CDR3 has 16 residues. The junction had 12 bases not matched to a gene; V was cut back by 4 bases and J by 8 bases.

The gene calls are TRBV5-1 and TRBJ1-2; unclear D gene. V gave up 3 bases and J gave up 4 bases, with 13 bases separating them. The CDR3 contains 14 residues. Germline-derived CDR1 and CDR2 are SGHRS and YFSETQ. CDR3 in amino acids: CASSYTTEAYGYTF. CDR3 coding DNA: TGCGCCAGCAGCTACACGACGGAGGCCTATGGCTACACCTTC.

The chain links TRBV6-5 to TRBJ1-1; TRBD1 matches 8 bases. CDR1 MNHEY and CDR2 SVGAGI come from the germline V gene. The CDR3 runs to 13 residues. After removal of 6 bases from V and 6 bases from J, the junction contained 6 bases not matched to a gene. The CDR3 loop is CASRDRGRAEAFF. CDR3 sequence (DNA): TGTGCCAGCAGAGACAGGGGCAGGGCTGAAGCTTTCTTT.

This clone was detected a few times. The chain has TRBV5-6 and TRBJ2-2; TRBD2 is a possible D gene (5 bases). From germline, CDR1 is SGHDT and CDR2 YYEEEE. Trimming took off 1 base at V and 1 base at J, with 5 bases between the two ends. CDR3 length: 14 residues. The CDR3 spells CASSLRGNTGELFF. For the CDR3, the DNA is TGTGCCAGCAGCTTGCGGGGGAACACCGGGGAGCTGTTTTTT.

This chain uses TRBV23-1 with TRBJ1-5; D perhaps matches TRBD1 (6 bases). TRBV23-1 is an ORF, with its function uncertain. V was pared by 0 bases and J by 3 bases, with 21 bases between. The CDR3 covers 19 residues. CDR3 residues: CASSQSGIGGANDNQPQHF. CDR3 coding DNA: TGCGCCAGCAGTCAATCGGGCATAGGGGGGGCTAACGACAATCAGCCCCAGCATTTT.

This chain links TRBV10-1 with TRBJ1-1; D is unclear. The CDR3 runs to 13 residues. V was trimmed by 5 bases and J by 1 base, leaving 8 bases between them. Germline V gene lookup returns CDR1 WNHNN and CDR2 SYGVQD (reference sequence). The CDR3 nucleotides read TGCGCCAGCAGTACCCACAAGAACACTGAAGCTTTCTTT. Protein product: CASSTHKNTEAFF.